This T cell receptor beta chain derives from a study of Graves' ophthalmopathy and Graves' hyperthyroidism. V was clipped by 0 bases and J by 4 bases, with 15 bases between them. CDR3 length: 16 amino acids. The V gene's germline CDR1 is SGHTA and CDR2 FQGTGA. Researchers took RNA transcripts and amplified TCR beta CDR3 regions from them. The first round was an RT-PCR with HTBI primers, and the second round was a multiplex PCR. TCRdb ran MiXCR on the multiplex PCR reads and lists one entry per CDR3 protein. This sample carries some 240,000 distinct CDR3 sequences, about 46% of them seen once, and the ten largest clones take approximately 51%. Every ophthalmopathy donor presented moderate-to-severe activity, CAS ≥3, NOSPECS ≥4 and duration under 3 months. Clinicians diagnosed using symptoms, serum thyroxine, TRAb, thyroid ultrasound and orbital computed tomography.

The TCR originated in an adult man with Graves' ophthalmopathy. Sequenced input: peripheral blood. This sequence joins TRBV7-3 and TRBJ1-2, with D perhaps TRBD1 (6 bases). CDR3 protein: CASSLTAGGAGYGYTF. CDR3 DNA sequence: TGTGCCAGCAGCTTAACCGCGGGGGGGGCAGGCTATGGCTACACCTTC.